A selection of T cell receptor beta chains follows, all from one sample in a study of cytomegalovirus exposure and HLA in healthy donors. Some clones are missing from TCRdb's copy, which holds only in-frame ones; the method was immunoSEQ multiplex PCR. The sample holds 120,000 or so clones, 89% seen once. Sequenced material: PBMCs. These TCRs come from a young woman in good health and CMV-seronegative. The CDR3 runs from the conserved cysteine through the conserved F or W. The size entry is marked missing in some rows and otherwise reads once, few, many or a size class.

CATSRERVRSSQETQYF	TRBJ2-5	TRBV15	-
CASSQDPSSGNEQYF	TRBJ2-7	TRBV4-1	-
CASSLDLNEQFF	TRBJ2-1	TRBV5-1	-
CASSTTGIDTEAFF	TRBJ1-1	TRBV5-1	-
CATSRNTGPNQPQHF	TRBJ1-5	TRBV15	-
CASSLAGTGFPYEQYF	TRBJ2-7	TRBV27	once
CASSLDRGNYEQYF	TRBJ2-7	TRBV7-9	-
CASSDEYSLYGYTF	TRBJ1-2	TRBV6-4	-
CASSLDSYNEQFF	TRBJ2-1	TRBV7-9	-
CASNSGRESGANVLTF	TRBJ2-6	TRBV7-9	once
CASSYSSLTDTQYF	TRBJ2-3	TRBV6-5	-
CSVPWGDYGYTF	TRBJ1-2	TRBV29-1	-
CASSEVWLQGGNQPQHF	TRBJ1-5	TRBV6-4	-
CASLEGARLKNEQFF	TRBJ2-1	TRBV28	-
CASSPRQDSAYNEQFF	TRBJ2-1	TRBV27	-
CASSLLAGSNEQFF	TRBJ2-1	TRBV28	-
CASSEWGVTEAFF	TRBJ1-1	TRBV6-1	-
CASSLATYEQYF	TRBJ2-7	TRBV11-2	-
CASSYSGTLNTEAFF	TRBJ1-1	TRBV6-6	-
CSVGRDFGGNTEAFF	TRBJ1-1	TRBV29-1	once
CASSWTGKSQETQYF	TRBJ2-5	TRBV28	-
CASSEHSNTGELFF	TRBJ2-2	TRBV2	-
CASSALGQGLSYGYTF	TRBJ1-2	TRBV9	-
CASSVQGQGNGYTF	TRBJ1-2	TRBV2	-
CAWRLGGLVTEAFF	TRBJ1-1	TRBV30	-
CASSPTTGLYYGYTF	TRBJ1-2	TRBV19	-
CASSFSPLYNEQFF	TRBJ2-1	TRBV13	-
CASGEGDQPQHF	TRBJ1-5	TRBV10-2	-
CASSLVPGANVLTF	TRBJ2-6	TRBV5-1	-
CASGAGGDTDTQYF	TRBJ2-3	TRBV10-1	-
CASSEGVLGSANQPQHF	TRBJ1-5	TRBV5-1	-
CASSVPHRSKAFF	TRBJ1-1	TRBV2	-
CSVEEVGNTIYF	TRBJ1-3	TRBV29-1	once
CASGFGGSNTGELFF	TRBJ2-2	TRBV6-5	-
CAWSVTGTGNGYTF	TRBJ1-2	TRBV30	-
CASRPSFSGGEEQFF	TRBJ2-1	TRBV2	-
CATAPASSYEQYF	TRBJ2-7	TRBV7-6	-
CASSQAETGRKNSPLHF	TRBJ1-6	TRBV4-1	-
CASSEELAGGNEQFF	TRBJ2-1	TRBV6-1	few
CASSPIHRDNEKLFF	TRBJ1-4	TRBV18	-
CASSVDGTAYNEQFF	TRBJ2-1	TRBV9	-
CASSLLPIGNTGELFF	TRBJ2-2	TRBV19	-
CASSPQGLAGDNEQFF	TRBJ2-1	TRBV4-2	-
CASSTQGYDYGYTF	TRBJ1-2	TRBV9	-
CASRNSGGSYNEQFF	TRBJ2-1	TRBV7-9	-
CSALAHNEQFF	TRBJ2-1	TRBV20-1	-
CASSLAGGGEQFF	TRBJ2-1	TRBV27	-
CASSADRVGNEQFF	TRBJ2-1	TRBV6-4	-
CASSYSRDRGNTIYF	TRBJ1-3	TRBV6-5	-
CATSEISGNTIYF	TRBJ1-3	TRBV15	-
CASSERPSYRGLDEQFF	TRBJ2-1	TRBV25-1	once
CASSLIRAAGSYGYTF	TRBJ1-2	TRBV28	-
CASMGQYEQYF	TRBJ2-7	TRBV7-9	-